The entry below describes one TCR beta chain. Assay used: immunoSEQ multiplex PCR; TCRdb lists only in-frame clones, some missing. The sample holds roughly 260,000 clones, 80% to 95% seen once. The data stem from a study of blood T cell repertoires in COVID-19. The V gene's germline CDR1 is LGHDT and CDR2 YNNKEL (reference sequence). The CDR3 length is 19 residues. V shed 6 bases, J shed 2 bases, and the junction held 17 bases outside the gene matches. The genes are TRBV3-1 (or the pseudogene TRBV3-2) and TRBJ2-3; 10 nucleotides agree with TRBD2. Specimen: peripheral blood. This clonotype originated in a person aged 18 to 35 with COVID-19, enrolled during active disease. CDR3 nucleotide sequence: TGTGCCAGCAGTACCGGGTTTATAGCGGGAGGCATGCACACAGATACGCAGTATTTT. Translation: CASSTGFIAGGMHTDTQYF.